This TCR beta chain was captured in a study of T-cell reconstitution after alpha-beta-depleted transplantation in children. Preparation of the TCRbeta library used unique molecular identifiers. One entry per CDR3 protein, called by TCRdb with MiXCR from the PCR reads. The repertoire includes about 610,000 distinct CDR3 sequences, about 10% of them detected once, and 4% sits in the top ten. This clonotype was detected a few times. Germline V gives CDR1 SGHRS, CDR2 YFSETQ. This CDR3 is 15 amino acids long. The J segment lost 3 bases and the V segment lost 0 bases, leaving 4 bases of the junction unmatched.

This chain uses TRBV5-1 with TRBJ2-3; TRBD1 matches 7 bases. This receptor was identified in a human donor who donated a stem cell graft to a child with acute myeloid leukemia. Sequencing was performed on PBMCs from the stem cell graft donor, taken from the stem cell graft. DNA of the CDR3: TGCGCCAGCAGCTTGGCACAGGGGTGGACAGATACGCAGTATTTT. It translates to CASSLAQGWTDTQYF.